These 10 T cell receptor beta chains were sequenced from one sample in a study of T cells in Graves' hyperthyroidism and ophthalmopathy. RNA transcripts provided the source from which TCR beta CDR3 regions were amplified. HTBI primers were the set used in a first-round RT-PCR of the TCR CDR3. One entry per CDR3 protein results from TCRdb running MiXCR on the multiplex PCR reads. The data contain 280,000 or so distinct CDR3 sequences, over 12% of them singletons. The material sequenced was blood. These receptors all come from a woman aged 45 to 65 with Graves' hyperthyroidism that later progressed to Graves' ophthalmopathy.

To note about this clonotype: Germline is not matched at one junction end, which may reflect a read error. The genes are TRBV3-1 and TRBJ2-5; the D gene could be TRBD1 or TRBD2 (5 bases each). The CDR3 is 17 residues long. The germline CDR1 and CDR2 sequences are LGHDT and YNNKEL (reference sequence). This CDR3 is CTSSFPGRDPFQETQYF. DNA for the CDR3: TGTACCAGCAGCTTCCCAGGCCGGGACCCCTTCCAAGAGACCCAGTACTTC.

This clonotype was found many times. V gene TRBV12-3 or TRBV12-4 combines with J gene TRBJ2-1; 8 nucleotides line up with TRBD2. The CDR3 extends over 16 amino acids. V shed 8 bases, J shed 4 bases, and the junction held 13 bases outside the gene matches. CDR3 DNA: TGTGCCAGCCGTAGACGGAGCGGGGGCGCTTACAATGAGCAGTTCTTC. Its translation: CASRRRSGGAYNEQFF.

The chain couples TRBV28 to TRBJ2-1, with TRBD2 matching over 14 bases. With 5 bases clipped from V and 6 bases from J, the junction kept 12 bases outside the gene matches. The CDR3 covers 18 residues. Germline loops: CDR1 MDHEN, CDR2 SYDVKM. CDR3 in DNA: TGTGCCAGCAGTACCCGAACCGGGACTAGCGGGAGTGGCAATGAGCAGTTCTTC. Translating it yields CASSTRTGTSGSGNEQFF.

This clonotype was seen repeatedly, ten times or more. The rearrangement links TRBV18 to TRBJ2-1; 10 bases match TRBD2. The CDR3 spans 14 residues. Germline CDR1 reads KGHSH; CDR2 reads LQKENI. V dropped 3 bases and J dropped 10; count of bases not matched to a gene: 6. The CDR3 nucleotides read TGTGCCAGCTCACCTGCTAGCGGGAGAGGAGAGCAGTTCTTC. Its protein product is CASSPASGRGEQFF.

This chain connects TRBV5-1 to TRBJ2-2, with a tentative D call TRBD2 (6 bases). Germline V gives CDR1 SGHRS, CDR2 YFSETQ. This CDR3 spans 15 amino acids. Trimming stripped 1 base from V and 0 bases from J, with 7 bases between. CDR3 protein: CASSLRGANTGELFF. The CDR3, as DNA: TGCGCCAGCAGCTTGCGCGGGGCGAACACCGGGGAGCTGTTTTTT.

The gene calls are TRBV9 and TRBJ1-2, with D perhaps TRBD1 (5 bases). V was shortened by 0 bases and J by 2 bases, with 11 bases between the two germline ends. CDR1 is SGDLS and CDR2 is YYNGEE in the germline V gene. The CDR3 has 15 amino acids. The CDR3 coding sequence is TGTGCCAGCAGCGTAGCAGGAGGGACCAACTATGGCTACACCTTC. It codes for CASSVAGGTNYGYTF. Full variable domain (rest looked up from reference TRBV9 and TRBJ1-2): DSGVTQTPKHLITATGQRVTLRCSPRSGDLSVYWYQQSLDQGLQFLIQYYNGEERAKGNILERFSAQQFPDLHSELNLSSLELGDSALYFCASSVAGGTNYGYTFGSGTRLTVV.

This clonotype has a handful of counts. The chain is built from TRBV7-9 and TRBJ1-5; D unclear. V lost 5 bases to trimming and J lost 7 bases, with 12 bases between them. CDR3 length: 13 amino acids. CDR1 and CDR2 from the germline V gene are SEHNR and FQNEAQ (reference sequence). The CDR3 DNA reads TGTGCCAGCAGCCCCCCCGTGGGCCAGCCCCAGCATTTT. Translating it yields CASSPPVGQPQHF.

This clonotype occurred many times. The rearrangement uses TRBV18 and TRBJ2-7; 14 positions match TRBD2. The V gene end was trimmed by 1 base and the J gene end by 5 bases; junction bases not matched to a gene: 13. Germline CDR1 KGHSH, CDR2 LQKENI. This CDR3 region has 19 residues. CDR3 in DNA: TGTGCCAGCTCACCACGGACTAGCGGGAGGCGTCCAGGGGGGGACGAGCAGTACTTC. Its protein product is CASSPRTSGRRPGGDEQYF. Together with reference TRBV18 and TRBJ2-7, the CDR3 gives the full variable domain: NAGVMQNPRHLVRRRGQEARLRCSPMKGHSHVYWYRQLPEEGLKFMVYLQKENIIDESGMPKERFSAEFPKEGPSILRIQQVVRGDSAAYFCASSPRTSGRRPGGDEQYFGPGTRLTVT.

This clonotype was counted once. As DNA, the CDR3 is TGTGCCAGCAGTCCAAGTCGGGGGGAGCAGTACTTC. Protein product: CASSPSRGEQYF. V and J are TRBV6-2 or TRBV6-3 and TRBJ2-7, with a weak D call TRBD2 (6 bases). CDR1 and CDR2 (germline): MNHEY, SVGEGT. The CDR3 loop spans 12 amino acids. V was pared by 5 bases and J by 7 bases, with 12 bases between.

This rearrangement joins TRBV2 to TRBJ2-4; perhaps TRBD2 as D (6 bases). CDR1 is SNHLY, CDR2 FYNNEI, per germline. V lost 5 bases to trimming and J lost 0 bases, with 17 bases between them. The CDR3 runs 17 residues. The CDR3 region has the DNA TGTGCCAGCAGTATAAGGTCGGGAGCCCTAGCCAAAAACATTCAGTACTTC. This translates into CASSIRSGALAKNIQYF.